This passage covers 6 T cell receptor beta chains from one sample sequenced in a study of blood T cell repertoires in COVID-19. Generated by immunoSEQ multiplex PCR, the TCRdb table keeps only in-frame clones and is missing some. The sample has roughly 150,000 clones, 85% to 90% seen once. The specimen was peripheral blood. These receptors came from a man aged 45 to 65 who had recovered from COVID-19.

The chain has TRBV6-5 and TRBJ1-2; 9 nucleotides line up with TRBD1. Germline V gene lookup returns CDR1 MNHEY and CDR2 SVGAGI. The CDR3 loop spans 11 amino acids. Unmatched junction bases numbered 4, after V lost 6 bases and J lost 11 bases. The CDR3 DNA reads TGTGCCAGCAGGCACAGGGGGCCGTACACCTTC. This translates into CASRHRGPYTF.

The chain links TRBV5-6 to TRBJ2-3; unclear D gene. V lost 0 bases, J lost 1 base, and 3 bases lay in between. Germline V gene lookup returns CDR1 SGHDT and CDR2 YYEEEE. The CDR3 loop spans 13 amino acids. CDR3 sequence (DNA): TGTGCCAGCAGCTTGGCAGGCACAGATACGCAGTATTTT. This gives the protein CASSLAGTDTQYF. Full variable domain (missing parts from reference TRBV5-6 and TRBJ2-3): DAGVTQSPTHLIKTRGQQVTLRCSPKSGHDTVSWYQQALGQGPQFIFQYYEEEERQRGNFPDRFSGHQFPNYSSELNVNALLLGDSALYLCASSLAGTDTQYFGPGTRLTVL.

The chain uses TRBV19 and TRBJ1-1; 9 bases fit TRBD1. There are 14 residues in the CDR3. The germline gives CDR1 LNHDA, CDR2 SQIVND (reference sequence). Germline trimming cut 5 bases from V and 2 bases from J; bases unmatched to any gene: 3. The CDR3 DNA reads as TGTGCCAGTAGTTACAGGGGGCGAAACACTGAAGCTTTCTTT. Translating it yields CASSYRGRNTEAFF.

The V and J genes are TRBV29-1 and TRBJ2-7, with no clear D. The CDR3 contains 11 residues. Germline CDR1 reads SQVTM; CDR2 reads ANQGSEA. Trimming pared 4 bases from V and 1 base from J, leaving 5 bases between. The CDR3 is CSVAVSYEQYF. As DNA, the CDR3 is TGCAGCGTTGCAGTTTCCTACGAGCAGTACTTC.

This rearrangement joins TRBV6-5 to TRBJ2-7, with TRBD1 matching 10 bases. Germline trimming cut 4 bases from V and 1 base from J; bases unmatched to any gene: 4. Germline CDR1 and CDR2: MNHEY and SVGAGI. The CDR3 totals 15 residues. In DNA, the CDR3 is TGTGCCAGCAGTTGGGGACAGGGGTTATCCTACGAGCAGTACTTC. Translated, it gives CASSWGQGLSYEQYF.

This CDR3 reads CASSTGQGFGETQYF. The CDR3 region has the DNA TGTGCCAGTAGTACGGGACAGGGGTTTGGGGAGACCCAGTACTTC. The chain is built from TRBV19 and TRBJ2-5, with 10 nucleotides matching TRBD1. The length of the CDR3 is 15 residues. The V gene's germline CDR1 is LNHDA and CDR2 SQIVND (reference sequence). Trimming cost V 4 bases and J 5 bases; bases outside gene matches: 7.